This TCR beta chain was found in a study of T cells in Graves' hyperthyroidism and ophthalmopathy. Findings and caveats of the study: Before onset, by a median of around six months, the model predicted ophthalmopathy.

RNA transcripts yielded amplified TCR beta CDR3 regions. The study used the HTBI primer set for a first-round RT-PCR of the TCR CDR3. TCRdb ran MiXCR on the multiplex PCR reads and lists one entry per CDR3 protein. The table lists roughly 350,000 distinct CDR3 sequences, approximately 14% of them singletons. Trimming stripped 1 base from V and 9 bases from J, with 10 bases between. CDR1 is SEHNR and CDR2 is FQNEAQ in the germline V gene (reference sequence). There are 13 residues in the CDR3. In regard to this clonotype: The antigen is not known. This may arise from a read error, as a much more abundant clone is one base away.

J is TRBJ2-1 and V is TRBV7-9; D gene unclear. The sequenced material came from blood. This clonotype originated in a woman aged 40 to 50 with Graves' ophthalmopathy. CDR3 amino acids: CASSLECFSEQFF. The CDR3 coding sequence is TGTGCCAGCAGCTTAGAGTGTTTCAGTGAGCAGTTCTTC.